This T cell receptor beta chain originates from a study of blood T cells in healthy people across ages. Whole-study results and caveats: Both naive CD4+ cell counts and diversity were greater in long-lived donors than in aged donors. Per million T cells, TCR beta diversity dropped roughly linearly as age increased.

Germline values: CDR1 SQVTM, CDR2 ANQGSEA. The CDR3 runs 13 residues. Trimming pared 4 bases from V and 5 bases from J, leaving 11 bases between. This clonotype was seen a handful of times. Its specificity is unknown. For the second PCR, which ran for roughly 7 to 11 cycles, a sample-barcoded 5' primer and a J-beta primer mix were used. TCRdb independently ran MiXCR on the 5' RACE reads; one entry per CDR3 protein. Counted here are about 1.4 million distinct CDR3 sequences, approximately 63% occurring once; the ten biggest clones make up over 6.5%. The sequencing input was blood. The source of this sequence is a man between 18 and 29 years old in good health. V is TRBV29-1 and J is TRBJ1-4, with D unclear. CDR3 DNA: TGCAGCGTTGTTCGGGGTCCAAATGAAAAACTGTTTTTT. This codes for CSVVRGPNEKLFF.